This TCR beta chain was found in a study of Ad26.COV2.S vaccination and SARS-CoV-2 variants. In germline, CDR1 is LGHNA, CDR2 YSLEER. The CDR3 consists of 14 residues. V was shortened by 5 bases and J by 7 bases, with 17 bases between the two germline ends. Points on this clone: As yet, its antigen is unknown.

Repertoires were generated with immunoSEQ multiplex PCR, while TCRdb's copy carries only in-frame clones and drops some. The table lists about 250,000 clones, roughly 85% of them singletons, with less than 3.5% in the top ten. Regarding the study as a whole: In vaccinated individuals, spike-specific CD8+ and CD4+ T cell responses reportedly displayed substantial breadth.

Treatment defined: some 20 received Ad26.COV2.S at low or high dose, single or two shots; about 5 received placebo; per-sample allocation not given. Sample collection was performed on day 63 after the first vaccine or placebo injection. The gene calls are TRBV4-3 and TRBJ1-1; D is perhaps TRBD1 (5 bases). This TCR was recovered from a person between 18 and 65 years old who received the Ad26.COV2.S COVID-19 vaccine or a placebo. The input for sequencing was peripheral blood, taken in a trial of Ad26.COV2.S vaccine versus placebo. The CDR3 protein is CASSAAGLAGEAFF. DNA for the CDR3: TGCGCCAGCAGCGCCGCGGGACTGGCCGGTGAAGCTTTCTTT.